This T cell receptor (beta chain) was identified in a study of chemoradiotherapy in HPV16-positive cancers. At the level of the study: Candidate HPV-specific clones and shared TCR motifs came from a couple of HPV16-positive patients. Study-level results: Better recurrence-free survival went with HPV-responsive T-cell expansion in HPV16-positive patients. Functional assays defining HPV-specific T cells used only a couple of HPV16-positive patients. Candidate HPV-specific clones and E7-related TCR motifs grew in tumor during treatment.

J gave up 6 bases and V 6 bases, and 6 bases lay outside the gene matches. CDR1 is MDHEN and CDR2 is SYDVKM in the germline V gene. CDR3 length: 15 amino acids. Details on this clone: Its antigen is currently unknown.

The protocol was immunoSEQ multiplex PCR, while the TCRdb copy is restricted to in-frame clones and leaves out a portion. The table records under 15,000 clones, 75% of them present only once. This material was collected from a patient who underwent chemoradiotherapy. The sequence was obtained from a human donor with HPV-associated anogenital cancer. The rearrangement links TRBV28 to TRBJ2-1, with TRBD2 matching over 12 bases. CDR3 region: CASSLLAGGVNEQFF. In nucleotides, the CDR3 is TGTGCCAGCAGCCTCCTAGCGGGGGGGGTCAATGAGCAGTTCTTC.